This T cell receptor (beta chain) was captured by sequencing in a study of blood T cells in healthy people across ages. Study results and caveats: Changes seen in expanded clonotypes were possibly confounded by donor CMV status left unknown. Among long-lived donors, naive CD4+ cells were more numerous and diversity higher than in aged donors.

As for this clonotype: Its antigen remains unknown. Its ends do not fully match the called genes, so a read error is possible.

A J-beta primer mix and a sample-barcoded 5' primer were used in a second PCR of roughly 6 to 12 cycles. TCRdb ran MiXCR on the 5' RACE reads and lists one entry per CDR3 protein. The sample lists over a million distinct CDR3 sequences, 42% occurring once. The authors extracted at least 6 micrograms of total RNA per sample. The CDR3 runs to 15 residues. Germline CDR1 SQVTM, CDR2 ANQGSEA. This sequence was found in a woman aged 18-29 years in good health. Sequences were obtained from blood. The rearrangement links TRBV29-1 to TRBJ2-1, with TRBD2 identical over 9 bases. CDR3 DNA: TGCGGCGTTGAACTTGGCGGGAGGGCCTACAATGAGCAGTTCTTC. Amino acids: CGVELGGRAYNEQFF.